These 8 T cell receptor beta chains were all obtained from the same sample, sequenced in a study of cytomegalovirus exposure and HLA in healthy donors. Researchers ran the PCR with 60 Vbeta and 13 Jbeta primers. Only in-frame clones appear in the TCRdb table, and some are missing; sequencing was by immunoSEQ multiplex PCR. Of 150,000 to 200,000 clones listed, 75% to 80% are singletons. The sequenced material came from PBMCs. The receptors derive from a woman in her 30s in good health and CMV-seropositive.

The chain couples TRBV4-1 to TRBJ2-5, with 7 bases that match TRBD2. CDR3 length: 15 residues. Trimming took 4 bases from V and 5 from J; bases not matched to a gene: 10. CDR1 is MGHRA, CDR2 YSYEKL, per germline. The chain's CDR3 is CASSPRGEVYETQYF. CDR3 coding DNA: TGCGCCAGCAGCCCCCGGGGGGAGGTTTACGAGACCCAGTACTTC.

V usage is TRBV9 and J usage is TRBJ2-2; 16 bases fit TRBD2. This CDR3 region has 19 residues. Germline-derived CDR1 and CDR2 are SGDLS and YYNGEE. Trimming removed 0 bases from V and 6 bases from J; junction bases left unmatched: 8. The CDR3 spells CASSVAAGLAGGEPGELFF. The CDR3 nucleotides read TGTGCCAGCAGCGTAGCGGCGGGACTAGCGGGAGGGGAGCCCGGGGAGCTGTTTTTT.

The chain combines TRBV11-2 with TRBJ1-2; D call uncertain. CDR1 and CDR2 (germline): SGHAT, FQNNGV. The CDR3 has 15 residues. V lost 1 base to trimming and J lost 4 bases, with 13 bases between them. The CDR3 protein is CASSLVVPTGYGYTF. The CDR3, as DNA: TGTGCCAGCAGCTTAGTCGTCCCCACGGGCTATGGCTACACCTTC.

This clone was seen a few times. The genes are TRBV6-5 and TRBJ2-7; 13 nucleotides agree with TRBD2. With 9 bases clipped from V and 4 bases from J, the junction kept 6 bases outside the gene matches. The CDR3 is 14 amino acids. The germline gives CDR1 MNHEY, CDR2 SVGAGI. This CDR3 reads CASSGLAGKYEQYF. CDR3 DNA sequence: TGTGCCAGTTCGGGACTAGCGGGGAAATACGAGCAGTACTTC.

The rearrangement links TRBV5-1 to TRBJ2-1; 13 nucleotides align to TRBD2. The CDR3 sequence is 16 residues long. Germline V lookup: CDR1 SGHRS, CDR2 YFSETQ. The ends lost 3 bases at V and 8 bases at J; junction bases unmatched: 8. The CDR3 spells CASSYGGTSGNYEQFF. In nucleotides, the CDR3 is TGCGCCAGCAGCTATGGAGGGACTAGCGGGAACTATGAGCAGTTCTTC.

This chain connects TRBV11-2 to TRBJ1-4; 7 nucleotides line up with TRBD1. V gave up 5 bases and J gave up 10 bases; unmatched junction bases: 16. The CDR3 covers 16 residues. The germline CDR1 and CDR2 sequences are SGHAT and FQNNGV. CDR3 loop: CASSDNRDSAGGKLFF. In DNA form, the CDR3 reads TGTGCCAGCAGCGATAACCGGGACAGCGCTGGGGGAAAACTGTTTTTT.

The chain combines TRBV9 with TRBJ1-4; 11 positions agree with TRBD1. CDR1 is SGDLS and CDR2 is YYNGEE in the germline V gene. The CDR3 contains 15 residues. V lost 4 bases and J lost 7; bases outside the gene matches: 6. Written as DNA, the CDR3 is TGTGCCAGCAGCCCCGGGACAGGGGGAGGTGAAAAACTGTTTTTT. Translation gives CASSPGTGGGEKLFF.

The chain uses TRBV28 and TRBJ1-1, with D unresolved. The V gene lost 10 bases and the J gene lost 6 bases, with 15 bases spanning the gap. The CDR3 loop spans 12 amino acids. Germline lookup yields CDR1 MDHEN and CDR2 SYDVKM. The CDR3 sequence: CATLQRSSEAFF. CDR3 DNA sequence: TGTGCCACCCTCCAAAGGAGCTCTGAAGCTTTCTTT.